This T cell receptor beta chain was recorded in a study of T cell responses to AZD1222 COVID-19 vaccine (dated by TCRdb to about 2021). In the study overall: AZD1222 recipients with second doses at about 4 weeks or about 12 weeks were pooled, because spike-specific TCR depth and breadth did not differ between schedules. TCR sequencing was performed for approximately 240 trial participants, of whom approximately 200 were given two doses of AZD1222 and roughly 25 were given two doses of MenACWY control vaccine. Enrollment into the trials was organized by age into subgroups of 18-55, 56-69 and 70-plus years, and those subgroups contained about 160, 30 and 59 TCR-sequenced participants, respectively.

What the time point label conveys for this sample: baseline before first vaccination. Vaccinee samples came from UK trials COV001 and COV002, including a single-blind randomized controlled phase 2/3 trial of AZD1222 (ChAdOx1 nCoV-19) in healthy adults. For TCRbeta chain sequencing, PBMC samples were collected from trial participants at day 0 and at day 28 after the second dose. What the authors observed across the whole study: Participants were mostly white British and included more females than males, and it was suggested by the authors that clonal diversity may have been underestimated. Epitopes outside the regions mutated in the B.1.351 and B.1.1.7 variants were reportedly recognized by nearly half of the unique spike-specific TCRs. Vaccine-associated CD4 TCRs spanned the whole spike protein, with dominant responses in regions 160-218 and 743-854. The 56-69-year group was small, and its depth increase did not reach significance, likely because of low power. Conclusions about previously exposed vaccinees were limited because only a handful of AZD1222 recipients were SARS-CoV-2 seropositive at baseline. Because no day 14 peak-response samples were available, the repertoires could be characterized only after the peak T cell response. A significant rise in spike-specific TCR breadth and depth was observed after two AZD1222 doses relative to day 0 and relative to MenACWY recipients.

This clone is medium-sized (0.01 to 0.1%) in its sample. What this receptor recognizes is not known. One base away there is no much larger clone; base qualities are not given. According to the germline V gene, CDR1 reads MNHEY and CDR2 reads SVGEGT. For this chain, trimming is 5 bases at the V end and 4 bases at the J end, and the number of junction bases without a gene match is 9. Spanning cysteine to phenylalanine, the CDR3 consists of 16 amino acids. The kept DNA is CDR3 alone, 48 bases in frame from the first base. The CDR3 regions of human TCRbeta chains were subjected to immunosequencing. On the study's bioinformatics: TCRs in the repertoires were compared against a reference library of SARS-CoV-2-specific TCRs that had been generated with the MIRA antigen-specificity platform. Breadth was defined as the fraction of unique TCRs that were SARS-CoV-2-associated. Depth was defined as the fraction of total T cells that were SARS-CoV-2-associated. Using the MIRA data, every spike-specific TCR was mapped to the spike region that the TCR reacted to and assigned to either a CD4 or a CD8 class. Log10-transformed breadth and depth values were compared by one-way ANOVA with Sidak's multiple comparisons tests. TCRdb holds this immuneACCESS table with in-frame rearrangements only. Some clones are missing; in checked studies, unresolved V genes explain under half, and the rest has no known cause. The V and J calls and clone size were taken over from that table, and D and trimming were inferred from the DNA. In this sample the table shows fewer than 200,000 clones, 92% of which occur a single time. Roughly a tenth of the sample rests with the top ten.

The source material was peripheral blood, sampled on day 0 of AZD1222 vaccination. This TCR was sampled from an adult in good health. The rearranged chain carries TRBV6-2 or TRBV6-3 and TRBJ2-3; TRBD1 fits 10 bases in the junction. The sequenced DNA is TGTGCCAGCAGTGCCTATGGACAGGGGGTTGCAGATACGCAGTATTTT. This is translated as CASSAYGQGVADTQYF.